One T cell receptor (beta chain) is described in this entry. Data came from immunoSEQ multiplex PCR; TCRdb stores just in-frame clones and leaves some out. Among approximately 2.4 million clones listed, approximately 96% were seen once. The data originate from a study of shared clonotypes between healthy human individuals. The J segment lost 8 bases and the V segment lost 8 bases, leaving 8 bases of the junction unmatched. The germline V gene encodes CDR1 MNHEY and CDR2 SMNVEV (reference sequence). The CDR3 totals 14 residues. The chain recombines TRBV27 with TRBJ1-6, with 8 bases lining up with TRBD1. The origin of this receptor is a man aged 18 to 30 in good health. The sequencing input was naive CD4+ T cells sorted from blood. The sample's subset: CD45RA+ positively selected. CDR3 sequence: CASSRTGLDSPLHF. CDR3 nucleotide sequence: TGTGCCAGCTCCCGGACAGGGTTGGATTCACCCCTCCACTTT.